The entry below describes one T cell receptor beta chain. Its cognate antigen has yet to be identified. The input lacks base qualities; no much larger clone sits a single base away. CDR1 and CDR2 are drawn from the germline V gene: MNHNS, SASEGT. Trimming takes 9 bases from V and 2 bases from J, and the germline ends sit 9 bases apart. The CDR3 sequence holds 12 residues, the cysteine and phenylalanine included. Only the CDR3 portion is preserved as DNA: 36 bases, with reading frame beginning at the first base. This specimen belongs to a study of cytomegalovirus exposure and HLA in healthy donors (TCRdb year 2017). Regarding the research as a whole: In an earlier analysis of several hundred of the donors, under 300 Gb of sequence data and 90 million to 130 million unique TCR beta sequences from roughly 180 million T cells were reported. Donor age, sex, ethnicity and CMV serostatus were compiled together with the repertoire data. Every repertoire in the discovery cohort had been generated on one and the same sequencing platform. The T cell repertoires of 700 or so subjects were profiled by immunosequencing and related to cytomegalovirus serostatus. A later genetic analysis took genome-wide SNP genotypes for about 60% of the roughly 670 donors and used that subset as a discovery cohort. To study patterns of TCR occurrence, a later analysis re-analyzed previously published TCR beta repertoires from around 660 donors and added high-resolution HLA genotyping. The study was designed to test whether signatures of past pathogen exposure could be identified by cataloging public T cell receptors. Typing coverage varied by locus: about 620-640 donors for A, B, C, DRB1 and DQB1; 500 to 550 for DQA1; 606 for DPA1; under 490 for DPB1. Across around 400 genotyped donors of the cohort, an average of roughly 250,000 unique TCR beta nucleotide sequences per donor were sequenced, and about a sixth of those sequences were non-productive. Both class I and class II loci were covered by HLA typing, at four-digit resolution. Rather than using new phenotypic data, the later analysis identified candidate immune exposures from TCR beta sequences and from how often those sequences occurred across donors. Roughly 5 DR-DQ haplotypes were handled as single units for association and clustering because linkage in the cohort was strong. Approximately 300 gigabases of sequencing data and around 80 million unique TCR sequences made up an early release that covered around 640 HLA-typed donors. Among the 398 genotyped donors, around 81% belonged to the genetic ancestry cluster associated with self-reported Caucasian donors. Along with the roughly 700-subject first cohort, a separate validation cohort of about 110 different subjects was used. An earlier analysis of 587 of the donors applied high-throughput TCR beta sequencing to assess whether each TCR beta V gene segment acted as functional or pseudogenic. The study combined high-throughput TCR immunosequencing, statistical association of individual TCRs with disease status, and machine learning to predict cytomegalovirus infection status. Findings and caveats that apply to the study as a whole: A further reported finding was that TCR beta sequences accurately predicted the HLA-A and HLA-B alleles for most subjects in the first cohort. The study listed 170 or so TCR beta chains as associated with cytomegalovirus. The cohort was sequenced for TCR beta chains only, and without alpha or paired-chain data the features that could be detected were limited. Assigning TCR associations to individual alleles was difficult when HLA alleles, especially DR and DQ, strongly co-occurred. Some IMGT-functional V segments, including TRBV6-2 and TRBV6-3, could not be distinguished by the 87-base-pair reads and were therefore excluded. Sequencing depth was assumed to be roughly uniform across donors in the presence/absence analyses, though that assumption may not hold. In vitro tests confirmed that a few of the cytomegalovirus-associated TCR beta chains recognize cytomegalovirus antigens. Across donors, most TCR sequences were observed very rarely, whereas some public TCRs were present in many individuals. The authors suggested that the approach could potentially be extended to other disease states and immunological phenotypes. At a false discovery rate of 0.05, a later analysis linked around 17,000 TCR beta sequences to specific HLA alleles. In a later analysis, HLA-associated TCR beta chains were found to be more clonally expanded and to have lower generation probabilities than equally common non-associated chains. An earlier analysis of approximately 540 of the donors showed that most TCR beta V segments appeared in productive rearrangements either about 90% or about 30% of the time, which broadly matched IMGT annotations. The only immune exposure information available for the cohort was CMV serostatus. Because counts were too low, roughly 16 rarely observed V segments, including chromosome 9 orphons, were left out of the earlier analysis of 587 of the donors. Linkage disequilibrium might explain the correlated functional status among segregating V segments, but an unknown experimental factor could not be ruled out. In a later analysis, several top co-occurrence clusters were reported to appear linked to parvovirus B19, influenza, CMV and Epstein-Barr virus. A group of highly shared sequence variants was considered likely to be a technical artifact of the sequencing pipeline. Most CMV-associated TCR beta chains appeared to be HLA-restricted in a later analysis, and the HLA associations seemed to be driven largely by CMV exposure. In a later analysis, TCR association rates were found to vary across HLA loci, with the most associated TCRs seen for DRB1 alleles and the fewest for HLA-C alleles. Cytomegalovirus status was reported to be diagnosed by the classifier with high specificity and sensitivity in both the original and validation cohorts. In a later genetic analysis, a missense DCLRE1C variant was associated with V-gene and J-gene trimming of TCR beta chains, and the association was replicated in an independent cohort. Because some donors lacked HLA typing at each locus, the association tests relied only on the typed subset. In a later genetic analysis, fewer N-insertions in productive TCRs were reported among donors in an Asian-associated ancestry cluster than the roughly 640-donor mean.

The protocol used for the library was the immunoSEQ multiplex PCR assay. For the multiplex PCR, a mixture combining 60 forward primers for TCR Vbeta segments and 13 reverse primers for TCR Jbeta segments was used. The CDR3 region of rearranged TCR beta genes was amplified from genomic DNA by a multiplex PCR assay. On the Illumina HiSeq System, the amplified TCR beta libraries were sequenced as 87-base-pair reads. Under the source paper's analysis protocol: Across the 700 or so repertoires, a later analysis counted some 81 million unique TCR beta chains, 9 million to 14 million of which were shared by at least two donors. Raw reads were error-corrected and collapsed into unique sequences by a nearest-neighbor algorithm in which closely related sequences were merged to remove PCR and sequencing errors. Alignment of CDR3 sequences to IMGT reference sequences was used to assign V, D and J gene segments. Each retained sequence needed at least a six-nucleotide match to both a V gene segment and a J gene segment. A rearrangement was called productive if the CDR3 had no stop codons and remained in frame with V and J, and every other rearrangement was called non-productive. CDR3 was defined by IMGT convention, running from the second conserved V-encoded cysteine to the conserved J-encoded phenylalanine. The earlier analysis of about 570 of the donors excluded any sequence lacking an unambiguous match to a single V gene segment. An earlier analysis of a few hundred of the donors classified V segments as functional when productive rearrangements were above 56.7% and as segregating when the standard deviation between donors was above 5%. To diagnose cytomegalovirus status from the catalog of TCR beta chain sequences, a statistical classification framework was built. V and J gene assignment, in a later analysis, came from comparing TCR nucleotide sequences with IMGT/GENE-DB human TR gene sequences. Using the TCRdist pipeline, a later analysis assigned CDR3 sequences along with most-parsimonious VDJ recombination scenarios. In a later analysis, each TCR beta chain was defined by its CDR3 amino acid sequence together with its V-gene family, and reads without a unique V-gene family were excluded. In a later analysis, some 600 highly shared, low-generation-probability nucleotide sequences were removed to address suspected cross-contamination and a sequencing artifact. For each public chain, a later analysis derived a clonal expansion index from normalized ranks of inferred template counts within each repertoire. In a later analysis, generation probabilities were computed using a VDJ recombination model fitted to out-of-frame rearrangements, and the results were checked against IGoR. Hypergeometric tests were used in a later analysis to score TCR-TCR, TCR-HLA and TCR-CMV co-occurrence, with a repertoire-size bias correction applied to the TCR pairs. In a later analysis, false discovery rates were estimated by permuting HLA or CMV assignments 20 times. In a later analysis, co-occurring TCRs were grouped using DBSCAN, with TCRdist sequence similarity added in when clustering inside HLA-allele-positive subsets. Repertoires with fewer than 30,000 or more than 120,000 public chains, plus five repertoires with anomalous nucleotide sharing, were excluded from co-occurrence clustering. Entries here come from immuneACCESS through TCRdb and include only in-frame sequences with V and J called. Some clones fail to appear in such tables; in the studies checked, an unresolved V gene covers under half of the shortfall, and the cause of the remainder is unknown. V and J calls and clone size are given by that table; D and trimming were obtained from the DNA. Across this sample there are under 140,000 clones, with 75% to 80% seen only once. The top ten clones comprise approximately 1.3% of the sample.

In total, roughly 670 healthy bone marrow donors made up the cohort. At the time of sampling, all cohort members were nominally healthy, though unrecorded immune exposures were likely present. The donor tested CMV seronegative, placing the donor among the approximately 360 seronegative members of the cohort. Each donor provided a peripheral blood sample, and peripheral blood mononuclear cells were used for TCR beta sequencing. The Qiagen DNeasy Blood Extraction Kit was used to extract genomic DNA from the blood cell samples. Sequences were obtained from PBMCs. This receptor was identified in a woman aged 25 to 39 in good health and CMV-seronegative. The V and J genes are TRBV6-1 and TRBJ2-3, with TRBD2 perhaps the D gene, on 6 matching bases. The DNA sequence reads TGTGCCAGGGGGGGTAACACAGATACGCAGTATTTT. Its translation reads: CARGGNTDTQYF.